This TCR beta chain was profiled in a study of blood T cell repertoires in COVID-19. Original analysis: Reference gene primer amplification gave nucleated cell count estimates. The data were produced by immunoSEQ multiplex PCR, yet TCRdb's version contains in-frame clones alone and is incomplete. Clonal size and the V and J genes are those of that table, whereas D and trimming came from the DNA. The data show about 670,000 clones, 90% seen once. After removal of 1 base from V and 3 bases from J, the junction contained 9 bases not matched to a gene. Germline V CDR1 and CDR2: LGHNT, FRNRAP. The CDR3 length is 17 residues.

The receptor was derived from a woman between 18 and 30 years old with acute or convalescent COVID-19. The sample comprised peripheral blood. This chain links TRBV12-5 with TRBJ2-1; 7 positions match TRBD2. This CDR3 is CASGLGLVGLNYNEQFF. The CDR3 coding sequence is TGTGCTAGTGGTTTGGGACTAGTGGGACTAAACTACAATGAGCAGTTCTTC. Filled out from reference TRBV12-5 and TRBJ2-1, the complete variable domain reads DARVTQTPRHKVTEMGQEVTMRCQPILGHNTVFWYRQTMMQGLELLAYFRNRAPLDDSGMPKDRFSAEMPDATLATLKIQPSEPRDSAVYFCASGLGLVGLNYNEQFFGPGTRLTVL.